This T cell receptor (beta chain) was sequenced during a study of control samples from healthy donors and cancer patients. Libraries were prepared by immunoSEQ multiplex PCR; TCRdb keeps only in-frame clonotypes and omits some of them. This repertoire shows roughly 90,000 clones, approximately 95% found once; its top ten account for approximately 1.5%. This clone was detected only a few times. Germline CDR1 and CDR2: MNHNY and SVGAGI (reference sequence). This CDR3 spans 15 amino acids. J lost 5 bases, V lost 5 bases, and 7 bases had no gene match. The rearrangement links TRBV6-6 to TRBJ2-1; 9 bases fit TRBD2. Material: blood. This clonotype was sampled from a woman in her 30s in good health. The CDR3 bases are TGTGCCAGCAGTAATAGCGGGAGTCCCCACAATGAGCAGTTCTTC. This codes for CASSNSGSPHNEQFF.